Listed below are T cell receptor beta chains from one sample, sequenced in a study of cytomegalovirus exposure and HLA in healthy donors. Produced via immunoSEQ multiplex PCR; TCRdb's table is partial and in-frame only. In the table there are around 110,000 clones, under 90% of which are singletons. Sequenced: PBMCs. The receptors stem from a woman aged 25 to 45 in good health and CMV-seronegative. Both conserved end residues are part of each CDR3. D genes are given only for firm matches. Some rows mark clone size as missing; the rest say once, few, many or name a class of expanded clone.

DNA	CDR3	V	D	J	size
TGTGCCAGCAGGTTCAGCGGGACAAACTATGGCTACACCTTC	CASRFSGTNYGYTF	TRBV28	.	TRBJ1-2	.
TGTGCACTGGTAGTGGATACGCAGTATTTT	CALVVDTQYF	TRBV6-4	.	TRBJ2-3	.
TGTGCCAGCAGTCGCCGGGACAGTTATAATCAGCCCCAGCATTTT	CASSRRDSYNQPQHF	TRBV5-4	TRBD1	TRBJ1-5	.
TGTGCCAGCAGCCGACAGGAGAGCTCCTACGAGCAGTACTTC	CASSRQESSYEQYF	TRBV9	.	TRBJ2-7	.
TGCGCCAGCAGCTGGGGGGGGCGGACCTCCTCCTACGAGCAGTACTTC	CASSWGGRTSSYEQYF	TRBV5-1	.	TRBJ2-7	.
TGTGCCAGCAGCTCCCTAGAAGCCTCCTACGAGCAGTACTTC	CASSSLEASYEQYF	TRBV7-2	.	TRBJ2-7	once
TGTGCCAGCAGCAAAGAGAACAAAATCTACGAGCAGTACTTC	CASSKENKIYEQYF	TRBV21-1	.	TRBJ2-7	.
TGTGCCAGCAGCCTACAGGGTAGCAATCAGCCCCAGCATTTT	CASSLQGSNQPQHF	TRBV5-4	.	TRBJ1-5	.
TGTGCCAGCAGCCGGAGGGCCTACAATGAGCAGTTCTTC	CASSRRAYNEQFF	TRBV5-6	.	TRBJ2-1	.
TGCGCCAGCAGCCCAGGATGGGACAGCTCACTTTCTGAAGCTTTCTTT	CASSPGWDSSLSEAFF	TRBV5-1	TRBD1	TRBJ1-1	few
TGTGCCAGCAGCTTGGTTGGTAGCGGGATTTCCGAGCAGTACTTC	CASSLVGSGISEQYF	TRBV5-4	TRBD2	TRBJ2-7	once
TGTGCCAGCAGCTTAAGGGTTAGCGAGTTGGCGGAGACCCAGTACTTC	CASSLRVSELAETQYF	TRBV7-9	.	TRBJ2-5	.
TGTGCCAGCAGCCCATTAGCGGGAGCGGGCACAGATACGCAGTATTTT	CASSPLAGAGTDTQYF	TRBV11-3	TRBD2	TRBJ2-3	.
TGTGCCACCAGCAGAGACAGAATTAACGCGAACACCGGGGAGCTGTTTTTT	CATSRDRINANTGELFF	TRBV15	.	TRBJ2-2	.
TGTGCCAGCAGCTTAGGGAGCCTACCACAAGAGACCCAGTACTTC	CASSLGSLPQETQYF	TRBV11-2	.	TRBJ2-5	.
TGTGCCAGTAGTTCACAGGGGGATCAGCCCCAGCATTTT	CASSSQGDQPQHF	TRBV19	TRBD1	TRBJ1-5	.
TGTGCCAGCAGTACCGGACAGGGAAGTCAGCCCCAGCATTTT	CASSTGQGSQPQHF	TRBV27	TRBD1	TRBJ1-5	.
TGCGCCAGCAGCCAAGATGAGGAAACCGGGGAGCTGTTTTTT	CASSQDEETGELFF	TRBV4-1	.	TRBJ2-2	.
TGCGCCAGTCGCCTAGCGGGAGCGAACACCGGGGAGCTGTTTTTT	CASRLAGANTGELFF	TRBV10-2	TRBD2	TRBJ2-2	.
TGCAGCGCAGACAGTTACATGAACACTGAAGCTTTCTTT	CSADSYMNTEAFF	TRBV29-1	.	TRBJ1-1	few
TGCGCCAGCAGCCAAGAAGTCGACAGGAGCCATGGCTACACCTTC	CASSQEVDRSHGYTF	TRBV4-3	.	TRBJ1-2	.
TGTGCCAGCAGTTGGGGACTAGCGAGCCAAGAGACCCAGTACTTC	CASSWGLASQETQYF	TRBV27	TRBD2	TRBJ2-5	.
TGCGCCAGCAGCTTGGGAGCAGGCAAAGAAGAGACCCAGTACTTC	CASSLGAGKEETQYF	TRBV5-1	.	TRBJ2-5	.